The 25 T cell receptor beta chains reported below all come from one sample, sequenced in a study of T cells in Graves' hyperthyroidism and ophthalmopathy. TCR beta CDR3 sequences were amplified from RNA transcripts. HTBI primers were used for first-round RT-PCR of the TCR CDR3. TCRdb re-analysed the multiplex PCR reads in MiXCR, keeping a single row per CDR3 protein. The table shows 280,000 or so distinct CDR3 sequences, with around 15% occurring only once. Sequences were obtained from blood. These receptors originate from a woman aged 45-59 years with Graves' hyperthyroidism that later progressed to Graves' ophthalmopathy.

This clonotype was detected many times. The chain uses TRBV3-1 and TRBJ1-2; 7 bases align to TRBD1. Germline CDR1 and CDR2: LGHDT and YNNKEL (reference sequence). With 1 base clipped from V and 8 bases from J, the junction kept 1 base outside the gene matches. This CDR3 is 12 amino acids long. CDR3 nucleotides: TGTGCCAGCAGCCAAGCGGGACAGGGCTACACCTTC. Translation: CASSQAGQGYTF.

This clonotype was picked up many times. The chain recombines TRBV15 with TRBJ1-1; no firm D call. The germline CDR1 and CDR2 sequences are LNHNV and YYDKDF (reference sequence). The CDR3 totals 13 residues. V lost 3 bases to trimming and J lost 1 base, with 6 bases between them. CDR3: CATSSLGNTEAFF. CDR3 sequence (DNA): TGTGCCACCAGCAGTCTGGGGAACACTGAAGCTTTCTTT.

The chain employs TRBV4-2 and TRBJ2-1, with 7 nucleotides matching TRBD1. Trimming cost V 5 bases and J 4 bases; bases outside gene matches: 11. The CDR3 totals 16 residues. Per the germline V gene, CDR1 is LGHNA and CDR2 is YNFKEQ. CDR3 coding DNA: TGTGCCAGCAGCAAGGGGTCCGGGACAGATTACAATGAGCAGTTCTTC. Translation: CASSKGSGTDYNEQFF.

This clonotype has at least ten counts. The chain has TRBV27 and TRBJ2-2; 7 bases match TRBD2. From germline, CDR1 is MNHEY and CDR2 SMNVEV (reference sequence). The ends lost 2 bases at V and 4 bases at J; junction bases unmatched: 1. The CDR3 totals 14 residues. Here the CDR3 reads CASSLVAGTGELFF. In DNA form, the CDR3 reads TGTGCCAGCAGTTTAGTAGCGGGCACCGGGGAGCTGTTTTTT.

The J gene is TRBJ1-4, the V gene TRBV4-1; 8 positions agree with TRBD1. The ends lost 4 bases at V and 2 bases at J; junction bases unmatched: 9. The CDR3 loop spans 17 amino acids. Germline lookup yields CDR1 MGHRA and CDR2 YSYEKL. CDR3 sequence (DNA): TGCGCCAGCAGCCGACCAGGACAGGGATCCACTAATGAAAAACTGTTTTTT. Translated: CASSRPGQGSTNEKLFF.

This clonotype has only a few counts. The rearrangement joins TRBV6-1 to TRBJ2-3; 9 bases are shared with TRBD1. In germline, CDR1 is MNHNS, CDR2 SASEGT. CDR3 length: 16 amino acids. The J segment lost 5 bases and the V segment lost 6 bases, leaving 12 bases of the junction unmatched. CDR3 nucleotide sequence: TGTGCCAGCAGCAGATGGGGACAGGGTGCCGGAGATACGCAGTATTTT. Translated, it gives CASSRWGQGAGDTQYF.

A few counts support this clonotype. Germline is not matched at one junction end, which may reflect a read error. CDR3 in DNA: TGTGCCAGCAGCCCCCAGCAGGGAGAGGCCCAGTACTTC. Protein product: CASSPQQGEAQYF. The chain has TRBV9 and TRBJ2-5; D possibly uses TRBD1 or TRBD2 (5 bases each). Germline loops: CDR1 SGDLS, CDR2 YYNGEE. The CDR3 length is 13 residues. The complete variable domain, with remaining parts taken from reference TRBV9 and TRBJ2-5, reads DSGVTQTPKHLITATGQRVTLRCSPRSGDLSVYWYQQSLDQGLQFLIQYYNGEERAKGNILERFSAQQFPDLHSELNLSSLELGDSALYFCASSPQQGEAQYFGPGTRLLVL.

This clonotype was seen repeatedly, ten times or more. The gene calls are TRBV20-1 and TRBJ2-7; TRBD2 agrees at 8 bases. Germline V gene lookup returns CDR1 DFQATT and CDR2 SNEGSKA (reference sequence). Unmatched junction bases numbered 13, after V lost 1 base and J lost 2 bases. The CDR3 has 17 residues. The DNA for the CDR3 is TGCAGTGCTAGAGTCTCGAGATCGGGGGGGTTCACCTACGAGCAGTACTTC. Amino acid sequence: CSARVSRSGGFTYEQYF.

There are many counts of this clonotype. The J gene is TRBJ2-3, the V gene TRBV28; 8 bases line up with TRBD2. V shed 4 bases, J shed 4 bases, and the junction held 7 bases outside the gene matches. Germline V CDR1 and CDR2: MDHEN, SYDVKM. The CDR3 sequence is 15 residues long. The CDR3 loop is CASSSAGVRADTQYF. The CDR3 DNA reads as TGTGCCAGCAGTTCAGCGGGAGTTCGAGCAGATACGCAGTATTTT.

This clonotype was picked up a small number of times. V usage is TRBV14 and J usage is TRBJ2-7, with D maybe TRBD1 (6 bases). The CDR3 has 15 amino acids. Germline V lookup: CDR1 SGHDN, CDR2 FVKESK. V was clipped by 4 bases and J by 3 bases, with 16 bases between them. The CDR3 DNA reads TGTGCCAGCAGCCCCTGGGGGCAGGGGCACTACGAGCAGTACTTC. Amino acids: CASSPWGQGHYEQYF.

This clonotype was found a few times. The chain combines TRBV5-1 with TRBJ1-6; D perhaps matches TRBD1 (5 bases). The germline V and J ends were trimmed by 0 bases and 6 bases, with 10 bases remaining between them. Per germline, CDR1 SGHRS and CDR2 YFSETQ. The CDR3 contains 15 residues. In DNA, the CDR3 is TGCGCCAGCAGCTTGGGACAGAGTTCTAATTCACCCCTCCACTTT. Translation gives CASSLGQSSNSPLHF.

This clonotype was detected ten times or more. This chain links TRBV12-3 or TRBV12-4 with TRBJ2-7; 7 bases match TRBD1. The CDR3 spans 14 residues. V shed 7 bases, J shed 2 bases, and the junction held 8 bases outside the gene matches. The CDR3 here is CASKKRTGTYEQYF. The CDR3 DNA reads TGTGCCAGCAAAAAAAGGACAGGAACCTACGAGCAGTACTTC.

The sample holds many counts of this clonotype. The genes are TRBV20-1 and TRBJ1-1; TRBD1 might be the D (6 bases). CDR3 size: 14 residues. Trimming left V 3 bases short and J 3 bases short, with 14 bases between. The germline CDR1 and CDR2 sequences are DFQATT and SNEGSKA (reference sequence). The CDR3 here is CSARGKGGYTEAFF. CDR3 bases: TGCAGTGCTAGGGGGAAAGGGGGATACACTGAAGCTTTCTTT.

This clonotype was observed at least ten times. The V and J genes are TRBV28 and TRBJ1-6, with a weak D call TRBD1 (5 bases). The V end was cut by 4 bases, the J end by 0 bases, with 13 bases between. CDR1 is MDHEN and CDR2 is SYDVKM in the germline V gene. The CDR3 extends over 17 amino acids. CDR3 DNA sequence: TGTGCCAGCAGTTCACACCTTCAGGGCTCCTATAATTCACCCCTCCACTTT. Its translation is CASSSHLQGSYNSPLHF.

This clonotype was counted ten times or more. V usage is TRBV3-1 and J usage is TRBJ1-5; no firm D call. The CDR3 is made up of 14 amino acids. CDR1 is LGHDT and CDR2 is YNNKEL in the germline V gene (reference sequence). V lost 0 bases to trimming and J lost 7 bases, with 10 bases between them. In DNA form, the CDR3 reads TGTGCCAGCAGCCAAGAGGTGGGAAGGCAGCCCCAGCATTTT. It codes for CASSQEVGRQPQHF.

This clonotype was observed many times. This chain connects TRBV15 to TRBJ2-5; D unclear. Trimming removed 0 bases at V and 2 bases at J, with 10 bases between. The CDR3 runs 15 residues. Germline CDR1 reads LNHNV; CDR2 reads YYDKDF (reference sequence). The CDR3 DNA reads TGTGCCACCAGCAGAGATTTAGGCAGGCAAGAGACCCAGTACTTC. Protein sequence: CATSRDLGRQETQYF.

The table lists this clonotype with many counts. V gene TRBV4-2 combines with J gene TRBJ2-3, with 9 positions matching TRBD1. The V and J ends lost 6 bases and 2 bases, in that order; junction bases with no gene match: 3. Germline CDR1 LGHNA, CDR2 YNFKEQ. The CDR3 runs 14 residues. CDR3 nucleotides: TGTGCCAGCAGGGGGACAGGGCTCACAGATACGCAGTATTTT. Translation: CASRGTGLTDTQYF.

The chain has TRBV28 and TRBJ2-3; 12 positions agree with TRBD2. The CDR3 covers 14 residues. Germline V gives CDR1 MDHEN, CDR2 SYDVKM. V trimming: 7 bases; J trimming: 6 bases; junction bases outside the gene matches: 5. Here the CDR3 reads CASTHGLAGDTQYF. CDR3 nucleotides: TGTGCCAGCACCCACGGACTAGCGGGGGATACGCAGTATTTT.

With respect to this clonotype: Being one base from a much bigger clone, this may be a read error. The chain uses TRBV2 and TRBJ2-3; 8 bases match TRBD2. J gave up 5 bases and V 8 bases, and 12 bases lay outside the gene matches. The germline V gene has CDR1 SNHLY and CDR2 FYNNEI. The CDR3 contains 15 residues. As DNA, the CDR3 is TGTGCCAGCGGTGCAAGCGGGAGTTATCTAGATACGCAGTATTTT. Its protein product is CASGASGSYLDTQYF. The full variable domain, its missing parts supplied by reference TRBV2 and TRBJ2-3, is EPEVTQTPSHQVTQMGQEVILRCVPISNHLYFYWYRQILGQKVEFLVSFYNNEISEKSEIFDDQFSVERPDGSNFTLKIRSTKLEDSAMYFCASGASGSYLDTQYFGPGTRLTVL.

V is TRBV30 and J is TRBJ2-3; D perhaps matches TRBD1 (6 bases). The germline V and J ends were trimmed by 4 bases and 4 bases, with 12 bases remaining between them. Germline V gene sequence: CDR1 GTSNPN, CDR2 SVGIG (reference sequence). This CDR3 is built from 13 residues. The CDR3 loop is CAWNAGVADTQYF. The CDR3 DNA reads as TGTGCCTGGAACGCAGGGGTCGCAGATACGCAGTATTTT.

In this sample, this clonotype turned up many times. This chain uses TRBV18 with TRBJ2-2; 8 nucleotides line up with TRBD1. This CDR3 is 16 amino acids long. Looked up from germline, CDR1 is KGHSH and CDR2 is LQKENI. Trimming at V came to 5 bases and at J to 1 base, leaving 6 bases not matched to a gene. This CDR3 reads CASSSGQGLNTGELFF. Here the CDR3 DNA reads TGTGCCAGCTCAAGCGGACAGGGTTTGAACACCGGGGAGCTGTTTTTT.

CDR3: CASSDRDPGGAEAFF. The DNA of the CDR3 is TGTGCCAGTAGTGACCGGGACCCGGGGGGGGCTGAAGCTTTCTTT. This sequence joins TRBV19 and TRBJ1-1; tentative D call: TRBD1 (5 bases). V was cut by 5 bases and J by 6 bases, with 19 bases left in between. Germline CDR1 is LNHDA and CDR2 is SQIVND (reference sequence). This CDR3 contains 15 residues.

The chain joins TRBV5-6 to TRBJ2-3; D could derive from TRBD1 or TRBD2 (5 bases each). There are 16 residues in the CDR3. Trimming shortened V by 6 bases and J by 0 bases, and 17 bases separated the two germline ends. Per germline, CDR1 SGHDT and CDR2 YYEEEE. The CDR3 loop reads CASTNSGAYSTDTQYF. The CDR3, as DNA: TGTGCCAGCACCAATTCCGGGGCTTATAGCACAGATACGCAGTATTTT.

The rearrangement links TRBV15 to TRBJ1-1; D might be TRBD1 (6 bases). The ends were cut back, 3 bases at V and 6 bases at J, with 14 bases in the middle. Germline loops: CDR1 LNHNV, CDR2 YYDKDF (reference sequence). CDR3 length: 14 residues. CDR3 DNA sequence: TGTGCCACCAGCAGCTCCTCAGGGGCAGCTGAAGCTTTCTTT. This codes for CATSSSSGAAEAFF.

At least ten counts were recorded for this clonotype. The chain combines TRBV20-1 with TRBJ2-7; 11 positions agree with TRBD2. The CDR3 is 13 residues long. V trimming: 6 bases; J trimming: 6 bases; junction bases outside the gene matches: 7. CDR1 is DFQATT and CDR2 is SNEGSKA in the germline V gene (reference sequence). CDR3 protein: CSARRLAGLEQYF. The CDR3, as DNA: TGCAGTGCCCGGCGACTAGCGGGACTCGAGCAGTACTTC.